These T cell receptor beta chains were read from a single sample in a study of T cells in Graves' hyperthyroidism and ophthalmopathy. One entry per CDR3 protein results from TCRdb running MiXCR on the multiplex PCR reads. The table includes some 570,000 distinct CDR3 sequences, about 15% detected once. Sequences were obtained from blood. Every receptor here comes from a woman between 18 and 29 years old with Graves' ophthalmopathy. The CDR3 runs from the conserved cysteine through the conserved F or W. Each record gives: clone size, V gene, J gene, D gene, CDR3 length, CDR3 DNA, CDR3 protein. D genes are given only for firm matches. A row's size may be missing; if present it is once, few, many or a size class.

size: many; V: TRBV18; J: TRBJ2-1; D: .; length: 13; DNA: TGTGCCAGCTCACCACGTGAGAACAATGAGCAGTTCTTC; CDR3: CASSPRENNEQFF
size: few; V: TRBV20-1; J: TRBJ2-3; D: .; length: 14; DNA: TGCAGTGCCAGTAGGCAGGAGGCCACAGATACGCAGTATTTT; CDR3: CSASRQEATDTQYF
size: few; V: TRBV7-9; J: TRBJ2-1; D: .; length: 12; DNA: TGTGCCAGCAGCTTGGGGTGGAATGAGCAGTTCTTC; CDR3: CASSLGWNEQFF
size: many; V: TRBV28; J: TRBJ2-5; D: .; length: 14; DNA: TGTGCCAGCAGTTTACTCTCTTCTGAGGAGACCCAGTACTTC; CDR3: CASSLLSSEETQYF
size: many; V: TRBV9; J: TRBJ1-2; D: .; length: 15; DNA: TGTGCCAGCAGCGTAGGGGCCAGGCCAGTTGGTGGCTACACCTTC; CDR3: CASSVGARPVGGYTF
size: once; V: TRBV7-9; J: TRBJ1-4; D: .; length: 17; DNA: TGTGCCAGCAGCCTGAGATCAACAACAACAACTAATGAAAAACTGTTTTTT; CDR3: CASSLRSTTTTNEKLFF
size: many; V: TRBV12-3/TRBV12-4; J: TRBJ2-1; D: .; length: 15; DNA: TGTGCCAGCAGTTTAGAGGGTAGATGGGACAATGAGCAGTTCTTC; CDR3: CASSLEGRWDNEQFF
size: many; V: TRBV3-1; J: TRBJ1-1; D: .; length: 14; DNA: TGTGCCAGCAGCCAAGGACGCATGAACACTGAAGCTTTCTTT; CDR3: CASSQGRMNTEAFF
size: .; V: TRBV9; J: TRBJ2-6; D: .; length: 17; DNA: TGTGCCAGCAGCGTAGGGACAGCGAGCTCTGGGGCCAACGTCCTGACTTTC; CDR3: CASSVGTASSGANVLTF
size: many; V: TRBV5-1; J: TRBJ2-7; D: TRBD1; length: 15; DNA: TGCGCCAGCAGCTGGGACAGCTCCCCCTCCTACGAGCAGTACTTC; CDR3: CASSWDSSPSYEQYF
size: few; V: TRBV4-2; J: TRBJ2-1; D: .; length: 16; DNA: TGTGCCAGCAGCCAAGCTTCACAAGCGGGTCGCAATGAGCAGTTCTTC; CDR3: CASSQASQAGRNEQFF
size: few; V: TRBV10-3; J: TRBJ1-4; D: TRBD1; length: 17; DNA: TGTGCCATCAGTGAGCCTAATACAGGGGCCGGCGGAGAAAAACTGTTTTTT; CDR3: CAISEPNTGAGGEKLFF
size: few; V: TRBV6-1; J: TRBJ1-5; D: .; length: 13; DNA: TGTGCCAGCAGCGAGGGACGGCATCAGCCCCAGCATTTT; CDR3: CASSEGRHQPQHF
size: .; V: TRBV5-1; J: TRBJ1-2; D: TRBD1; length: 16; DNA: TGCGCCAGCAGCTTGGTCCCGGGACAGCCCGTTTATGGCTACACCTTC; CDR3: CASSLVPGQPVYGYTF
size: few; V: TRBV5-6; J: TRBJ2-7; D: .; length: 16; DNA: TGTGCCAGCACCTCCTGGGGGGCGATGACTAGCCACGAGCAGTACTTC; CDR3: CASTSWGAMTSHEQYF
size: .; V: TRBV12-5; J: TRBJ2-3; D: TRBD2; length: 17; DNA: TGTGCTAGTGGTTTGGAAAGCGGGGGGGTTAGCACAGATACGCAGTATTTT; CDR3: CASGLESGGVSTDTQYF
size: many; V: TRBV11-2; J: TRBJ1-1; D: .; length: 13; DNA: TGTGCCAGCAGCTTGTCCGCCTACACTGAAGCTTTCTTT; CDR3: CASSLSAYTEAFF
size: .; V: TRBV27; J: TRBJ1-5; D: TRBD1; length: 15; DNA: TGTGCCAGCAGTCGCCAGGGGGGGGGCAATCAGCCCCAGCATTTT; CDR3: CASSRQGGGNQPQHF
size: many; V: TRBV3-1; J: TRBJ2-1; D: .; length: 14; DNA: TGTGCCAGCAGCCAAGATCGGAAACGGGGTGAGCAGTTCTTC; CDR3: CASSQDRKRGEQFF
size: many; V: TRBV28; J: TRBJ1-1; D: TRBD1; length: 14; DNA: TGTGCCAGCACACAGACAGGGATGAACACTGAAGCTTTCTTT; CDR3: CASTQTGMNTEAFF
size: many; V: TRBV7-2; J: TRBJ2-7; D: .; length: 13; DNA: TGTGCCAGCAGGCCCACAGGATCCTACGAGCAGTACTTC; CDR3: CASRPTGSYEQYF
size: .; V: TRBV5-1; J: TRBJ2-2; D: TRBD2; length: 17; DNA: TGCGCCAGCCGAGCGCCCTCTAGCGGTGACCCCACCGGGGAGCTGTTTTTT; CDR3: CASRAPSSGDPTGELFF